This T cell receptor (beta chain) is from a study of T cell responses to AZD1222 COVID-19 vaccine. Germline CDR1 reads SGHRS; CDR2 reads YFSETQ. This CDR3 is built from 14 residues. V lost 5 bases and J 2 bases, leaving 11 bases between the germline ends. Only in-frame clones appear in the TCRdb table, and some are missing; sequencing was by immunoSEQ multiplex PCR. The table has 100,000 to 150,000 clones, approximately 90% seen once; the top ten hold 1.1%. Recipients boosted at about 4 weeks or about 12 weeks are pooled. The chain joins TRBV5-1 to TRBJ2-1; D may be TRBD1 (5 bases). The TCR comes from an adult who received the AZD1222 COVID-19 vaccine. This specimen was peripheral blood, taken 28 days after the second AZD1222 dose. DNA for the CDR3: TGCGCCAGCAGGCGTGACAGAACCTACAATGAGCAGTTCTTC. This translates into CASRRDRTYNEQFF.